This T cell receptor (beta chain) was found in a study of cytomegalovirus exposure and HLA in healthy donors. The CDR3 loop spans 14 amino acids. Trimming pared 4 bases from V and 0 bases from J, leaving 11 bases between. Germline lookup yields CDR1 SGHRS and CDR2 YFSETQ. Measured with immunoSEQ multiplex PCR; TCRdb has only the in-frame clones, and not every one. The top ten clones hold over 2% of a sample with tens of thousands of clones, about nine tenths of them seen once. The TCR sequence derives from a man younger than 40 in good health and CMV-seronegative. The sample consisted of PBMCs. The chain joins TRBV5-1 to TRBJ2-7; tentative D call: TRBD1 (5 bases). CDR3 sequence (DNA): TGCGCCAGCAGCCCAACGACAGCCTCCTACGAGCAGTACTTC. This encodes CASSPTTASYEQYF.